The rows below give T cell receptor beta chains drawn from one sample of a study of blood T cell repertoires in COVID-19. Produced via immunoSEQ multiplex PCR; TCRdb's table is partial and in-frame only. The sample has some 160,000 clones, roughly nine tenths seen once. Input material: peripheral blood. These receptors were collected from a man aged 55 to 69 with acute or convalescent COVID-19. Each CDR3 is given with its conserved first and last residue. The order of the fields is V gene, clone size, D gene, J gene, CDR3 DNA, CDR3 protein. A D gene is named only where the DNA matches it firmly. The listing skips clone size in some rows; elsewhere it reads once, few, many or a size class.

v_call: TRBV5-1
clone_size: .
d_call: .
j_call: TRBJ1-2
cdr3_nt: TGCGCCAGCAGCTTGGTCCAGGATGGCTACACCTTC
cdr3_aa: CASSLVQDGYTF

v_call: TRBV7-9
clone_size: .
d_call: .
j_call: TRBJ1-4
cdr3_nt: TGTGCCAGCAGCCCATACAGGGAGGGTAATGAAAAACTGTTTTTT
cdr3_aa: CASSPYREGNEKLFF

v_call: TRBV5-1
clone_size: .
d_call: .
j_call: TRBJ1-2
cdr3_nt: TGCGCCAGCAGCTTGGGCGGTAACTATGGCTACACCTTC
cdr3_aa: CASSLGGNYGYTF

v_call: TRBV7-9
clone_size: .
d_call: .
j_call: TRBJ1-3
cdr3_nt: TGTGCCAGCAGCTTAGGCTTTAGCTCTGGAAACACCATATATTTT
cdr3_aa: CASSLGFSSGNTIYF

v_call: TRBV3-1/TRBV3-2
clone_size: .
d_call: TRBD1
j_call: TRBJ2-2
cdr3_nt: TGTGCCAGCAGCCTCCGAAGACCGGGACAGGGGACCGGGGAGCTGTTTTTT
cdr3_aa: CASSLRRPGQGTGELFF

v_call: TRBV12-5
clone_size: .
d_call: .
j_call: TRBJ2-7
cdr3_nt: TGTGCTAGTGGTTTGTCAGCTTCCGGAGGCGAGCAGTACTTC
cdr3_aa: CASGLSASGGEQYF

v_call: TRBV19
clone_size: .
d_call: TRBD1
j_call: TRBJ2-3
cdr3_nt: TGTGCCAGTAGAGCCCGGGACAGACCAACAGATACGCAGTATTTT
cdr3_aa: CASRARDRPTDTQYF

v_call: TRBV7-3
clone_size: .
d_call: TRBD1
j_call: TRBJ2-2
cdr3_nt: TGTGCCAGCAGCCGCGGGACAGGCGCGGGCGGGGAGCTGTTTTTT
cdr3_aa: CASSRGTGAGGELFF

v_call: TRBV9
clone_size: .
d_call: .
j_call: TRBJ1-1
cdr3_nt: TGTGCCAGCAGCGTAGCCTACGGGATAGCTGAAGCTTTCTTT
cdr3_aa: CASSVAYGIAEAFF

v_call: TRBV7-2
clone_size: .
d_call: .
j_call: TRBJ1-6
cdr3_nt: TGTGCCAGCTTCAAAGGGGGAGCTTACAATTCACCCCTCCACTTT
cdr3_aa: CASFKGGAYNSPLHF

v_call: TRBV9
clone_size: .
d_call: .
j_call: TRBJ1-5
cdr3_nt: TGTGCCAGCAGCGTAGATCTTTATCAGCCCCAGCATTTT
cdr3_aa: CASSVDLYQPQHF

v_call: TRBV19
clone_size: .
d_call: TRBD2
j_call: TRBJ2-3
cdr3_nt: TGTGCCAGCAGATTAGCGGGGGCGAGTACAGATACGCAGTATTTT
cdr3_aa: CASRLAGASTDTQYF

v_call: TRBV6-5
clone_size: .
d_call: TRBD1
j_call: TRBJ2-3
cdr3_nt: TGTGCCAGCAGAGACGGGACAGGCACAGATACGCAGTATTTT
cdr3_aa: CASRDGTGTDTQYF

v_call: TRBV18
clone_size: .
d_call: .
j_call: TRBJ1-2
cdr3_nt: TGTGCCAGCGCCGTTGAGCAGGGGAAAGGTGGCTACACCTTC
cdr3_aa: CASAVEQGKGGYTF

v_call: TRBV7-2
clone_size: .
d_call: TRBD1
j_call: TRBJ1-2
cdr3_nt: TGTGCCAGCAGCTTAGCGCCTGGACAGGGAAATGGCTACACCTTC
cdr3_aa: CASSLAPGQGNGYTF

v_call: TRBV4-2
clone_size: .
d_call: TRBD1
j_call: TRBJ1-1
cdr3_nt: TGTGCCAGCAGCCAAGGAGCCGTACAGGGGACCACTGAAGCTTTCTTT
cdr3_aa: CASSQGAVQGTTEAFF

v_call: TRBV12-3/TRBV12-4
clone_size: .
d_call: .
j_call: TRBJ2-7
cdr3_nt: TGTGCCAGCAGTTTGCCCAGCTCCTACGAGCAGTACTTC
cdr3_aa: CASSLPSSYEQYF

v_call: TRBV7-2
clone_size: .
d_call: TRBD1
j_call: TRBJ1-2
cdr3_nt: TGTGCCAGCAGCCAGACAGGGACGGCGGGGTCCACCTTC
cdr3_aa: CASSQTGTAGSTF

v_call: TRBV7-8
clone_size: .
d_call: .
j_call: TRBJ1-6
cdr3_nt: TGTGCCAGCAGCTTAACGGGCTACACTAGCTCCTATAATTCACCCCTCCACTTT
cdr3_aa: CASSLTGYTSSYNSPLHF

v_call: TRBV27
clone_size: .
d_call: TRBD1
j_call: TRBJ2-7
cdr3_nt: TGTGCCAGCAGTTTATCCTACAGGGGGGCATCCTACGAGCAGTACTTC
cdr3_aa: CASSLSYRGASYEQYF

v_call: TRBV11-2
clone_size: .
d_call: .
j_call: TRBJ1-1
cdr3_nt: TGTGCCAGCAGCCGACCCGAGGGTACTGAAGCTTTCTTT
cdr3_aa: CASSRPEGTEAFF

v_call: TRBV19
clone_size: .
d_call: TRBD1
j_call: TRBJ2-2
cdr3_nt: TGTGCCAGTAGTAAACCAACAGGGGCCACCGGGGAGCTGTTTTTT
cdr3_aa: CASSKPTGATGELFF

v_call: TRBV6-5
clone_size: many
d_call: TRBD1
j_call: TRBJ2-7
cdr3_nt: TGTGCCAGCAGGTCACAGGGGGCCGAGCAGTACTTC
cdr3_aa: CASRSQGAEQYF

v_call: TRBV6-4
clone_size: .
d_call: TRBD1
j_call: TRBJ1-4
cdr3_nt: TGTGCCAGCAGTGATTCGTCCAGGGGGCAGGATGAAAAACTGTTTTTT
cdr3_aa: CASSDSSRGQDEKLFF

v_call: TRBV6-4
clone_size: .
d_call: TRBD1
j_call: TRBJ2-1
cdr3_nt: TGTGCCAGCAGCCTAGGGACAGTCCAGTTCTTC
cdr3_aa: CASSLGTVQFF

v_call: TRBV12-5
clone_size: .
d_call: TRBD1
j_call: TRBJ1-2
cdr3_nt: TGTGCTAGTGGCCTCCGGGACAGCTTCTCTAACTATGGCTACACCTTC
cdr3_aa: CASGLRDSFSNYGYTF

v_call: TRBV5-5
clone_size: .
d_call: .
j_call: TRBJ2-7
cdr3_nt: TGTGCCAGCAGCTTTCAGGGCTCCTACGAGCAGTACTTC
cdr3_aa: CASSFQGSYEQYF

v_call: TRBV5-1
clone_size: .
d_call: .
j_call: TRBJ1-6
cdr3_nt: TGCGCCAGCAGCTATAGACAGAATAATTCACCCCTCCACTTT
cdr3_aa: CASSYRQNNSPLHF

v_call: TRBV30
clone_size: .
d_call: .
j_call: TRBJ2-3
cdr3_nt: TGTGCCTGGAGTGTCGGGGGTAGGACAGATACGCAGTATTTT
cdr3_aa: CAWSVGGRTDTQYF

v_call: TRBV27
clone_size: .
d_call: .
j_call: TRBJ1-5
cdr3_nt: TGTGCCAGCAGTACAATTTCCGGAGGGCAGGGAGAAAGGTGGAGCAATCAGCCCCAGCATTTT
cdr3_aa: CASSTISGGQGERWSNQPQHF

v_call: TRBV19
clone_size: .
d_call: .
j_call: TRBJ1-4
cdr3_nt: TGTGCCAGTAGTATGTTCAGTGAAAAACTGTTTTTT
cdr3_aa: CASSMFSEKLFF

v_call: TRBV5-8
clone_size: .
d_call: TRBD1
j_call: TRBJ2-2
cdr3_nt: TGTGCCAGCAGCAAGGGACAGGGGGCCGGGGAGCTGTTTTTT
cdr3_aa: CASSKGQGAGELFF

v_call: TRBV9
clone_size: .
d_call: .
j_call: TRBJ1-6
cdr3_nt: TGTGCCAGCAGCGTAGAGGGAGGGGTAATTTCACCCCTCCACTTT
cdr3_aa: CASSVEGGVISPLHF

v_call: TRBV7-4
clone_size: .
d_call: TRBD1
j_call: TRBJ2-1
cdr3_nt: TGTGCCAGAACGGGACAGGGCTTGAATGAGCAGTTCTTC
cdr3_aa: CARTGQGLNEQFF

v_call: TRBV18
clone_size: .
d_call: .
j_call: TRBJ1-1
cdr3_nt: TGTGCCAGCTCACCAGGGGGCCCTGAAGCTTTCTTT
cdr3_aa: CASSPGGPEAFF

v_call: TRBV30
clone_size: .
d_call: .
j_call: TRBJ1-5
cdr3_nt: TGTGCCTGGAGTCGGGAGGCTGTTAGCAATCAGCCCCAGCATTTT
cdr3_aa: CAWSREAVSNQPQHF

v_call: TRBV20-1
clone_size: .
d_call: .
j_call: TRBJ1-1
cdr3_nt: TGCAGTGCTAGTATCCCAGGGTGGTTGAACACTGAAGCTTTCTTT
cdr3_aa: CSASIPGWLNTEAFF

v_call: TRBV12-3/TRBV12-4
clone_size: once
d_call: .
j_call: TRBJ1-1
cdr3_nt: TGTGCCAGCAGTTTATCGGCTGAAGCTTTCTTT
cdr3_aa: CASSLSAEAFF

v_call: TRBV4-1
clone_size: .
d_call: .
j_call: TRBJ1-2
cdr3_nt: TGCGCCAGCAGCAAGACAGCCACCTATGGCTACACCTTC
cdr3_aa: CASSKTATYGYTF

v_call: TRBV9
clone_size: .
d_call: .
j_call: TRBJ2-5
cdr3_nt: TGTGCCAGCAGCGTAGATGGGGGCCAGGAGACCCAGTACTTC
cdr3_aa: CASSVDGGQETQYF

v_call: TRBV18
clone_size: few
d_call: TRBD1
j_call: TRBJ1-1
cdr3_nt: TGTGCCAGCTCACCAGTGACAGGGGGGAGCACTGAAGCTTTCTTT
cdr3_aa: CASSPVTGGSTEAFF

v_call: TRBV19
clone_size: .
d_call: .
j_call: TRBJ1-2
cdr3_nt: TGTGCCACCCAGGGGCTACAGGGTTATGGCTACACCTTC
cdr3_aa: CATQGLQGYGYTF

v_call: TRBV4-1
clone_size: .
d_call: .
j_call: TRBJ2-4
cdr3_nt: TGCGCCAGCAGCCAAGCAGGGAACATTCAGTACTTC
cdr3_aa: CASSQAGNIQYF

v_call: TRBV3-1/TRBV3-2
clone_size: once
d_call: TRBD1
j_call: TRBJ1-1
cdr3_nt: TGTGCCAGCAGCCAAGAACCCGGGACAGGGATGAGGACTGAAGCTTTCTTT
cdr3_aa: CASSQEPGTGMRTEAFF

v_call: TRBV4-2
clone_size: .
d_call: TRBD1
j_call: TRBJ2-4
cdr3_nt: TGTGCCAGCAGCCCCTCGGACAGGGAGAACATTCAGTACTTC
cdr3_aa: CASSPSDRENIQYF

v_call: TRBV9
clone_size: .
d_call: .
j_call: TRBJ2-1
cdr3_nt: TGTGCCAGCAGCCCGACAGGGAGGAATGAGCAGTTCTTC
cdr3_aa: CASSPTGRNEQFF

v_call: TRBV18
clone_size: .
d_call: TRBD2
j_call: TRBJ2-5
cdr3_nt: TGTGCCAGCTCACCTAATGGGGGGGCCCAGTACTTC
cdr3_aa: CASSPNGGAQYF